This TCR beta chain stems from a study of T cell repertoires in ileal Crohn's disease. Study-wide context: About half received postoperative treatment, under 14 with thiopurines and 15 to 20 anti-TNF.

V was pared by 5 bases and J by 6 bases, with 17 bases between. Germline V gene lookup returns CDR1 SGHRS and CDR2 YFSETQ. This CDR3 has 14 amino acids. Notes on the study in general: Compared with non-smokers, active smokers at surgery showed more clonal expansions. Compared with CD4 T cells, sorted CD8 cells carried more expanded clones. Endoscopic recurrence occurred in every patient whose clonality exceeded 26.8%.

As regards this clone: The antigen is not known.

Clones were sequenced by immunoSEQ multiplex PCR, and TCRdb holds only the in-frame ones, with some missing. The sample has 11,000 to 15,000 clones; around four fifths are singletons. The chain uses TRBV5-1 and TRBJ1-1; D perhaps matches TRBD1 (5 bases). The sequenced material came from ileal tissue. The TCR sequence derives from an adult with Crohn's disease. CDR3 loop: CASSPPGPSPEAFF. CDR3 nucleotides: TGCGCCAGCAGTCCGCCAGGGCCCTCCCCTGAAGCTTTCTTT.